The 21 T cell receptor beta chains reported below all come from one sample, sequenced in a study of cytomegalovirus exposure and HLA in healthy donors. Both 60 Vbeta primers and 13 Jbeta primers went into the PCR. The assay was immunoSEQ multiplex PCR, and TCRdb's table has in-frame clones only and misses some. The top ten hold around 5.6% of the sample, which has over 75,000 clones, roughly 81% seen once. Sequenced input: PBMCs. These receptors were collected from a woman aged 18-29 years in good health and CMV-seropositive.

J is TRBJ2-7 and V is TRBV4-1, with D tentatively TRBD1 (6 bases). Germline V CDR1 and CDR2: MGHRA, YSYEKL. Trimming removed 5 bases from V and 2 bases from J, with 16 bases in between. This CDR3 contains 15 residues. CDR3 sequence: CASSYPRGNTYEQYF. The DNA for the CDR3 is TGCGCCAGCAGCTATCCGAGGGGGAACACCTACGAGCAGTACTTC.

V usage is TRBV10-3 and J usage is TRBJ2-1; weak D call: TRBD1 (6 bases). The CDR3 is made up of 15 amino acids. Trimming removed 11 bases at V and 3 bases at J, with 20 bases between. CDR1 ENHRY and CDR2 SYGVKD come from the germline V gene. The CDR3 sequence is CASTRGIGLYNEQFF. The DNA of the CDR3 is TGTGCCTCGACAAGGGGGATAGGGCTCTACAATGAGCAGTTCTTC.

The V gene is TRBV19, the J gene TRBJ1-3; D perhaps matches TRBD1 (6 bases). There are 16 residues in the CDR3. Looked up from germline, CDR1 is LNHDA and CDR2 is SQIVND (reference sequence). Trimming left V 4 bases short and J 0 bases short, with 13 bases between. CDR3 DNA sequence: TGTGCCAGTAGTACTGGGGGCACCGTCTCTGGAAACACCATATATTTT. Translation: CASSTGGTVSGNTIYF. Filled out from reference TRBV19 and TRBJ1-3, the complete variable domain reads DGGITQSPKYLFRKEGQNVTLSCEQNLNHDAMYWYRQDPGQGLRLIYYSQIVNDFQKGDIAEGYSVSREKKESFPLTVTSAQKNPTAFYLCASSTGGTVSGNTIYFGEGSWLTVV.

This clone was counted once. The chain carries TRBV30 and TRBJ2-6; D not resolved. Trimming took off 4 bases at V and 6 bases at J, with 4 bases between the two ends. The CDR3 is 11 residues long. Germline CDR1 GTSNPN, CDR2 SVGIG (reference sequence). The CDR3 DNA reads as TGTGCCTGGACCCAGGCCAACGTCCTGACTTTC. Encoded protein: CAWTQANVLTF.

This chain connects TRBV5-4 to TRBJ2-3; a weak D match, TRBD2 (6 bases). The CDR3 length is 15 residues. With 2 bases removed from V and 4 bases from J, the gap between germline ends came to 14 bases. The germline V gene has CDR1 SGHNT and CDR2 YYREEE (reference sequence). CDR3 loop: CASSFRGVGPDTQYF. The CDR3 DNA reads TGTGCCAGCAGCTTTCGCGGGGTAGGCCCAGATACGCAGTATTTT. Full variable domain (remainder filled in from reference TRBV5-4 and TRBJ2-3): ETGVTQSPTHLIKTRGQQVTLRCSSQSGHNTVSWYQQALGQGPQFIFQYYREEENGRGNFPPRFSGLQFPNYSSELNVNALELDDSALYLCASSFRGVGPDTQYFGPGTRLTVL.

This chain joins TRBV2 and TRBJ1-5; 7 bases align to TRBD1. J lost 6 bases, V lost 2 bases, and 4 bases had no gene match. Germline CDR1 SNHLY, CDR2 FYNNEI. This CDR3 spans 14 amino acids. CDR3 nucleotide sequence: TGTGCCAGCAGTGAAAAGACAGGGAGTCAGCCCCAGCATTTT. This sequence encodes CASSEKTGSQPQHF.

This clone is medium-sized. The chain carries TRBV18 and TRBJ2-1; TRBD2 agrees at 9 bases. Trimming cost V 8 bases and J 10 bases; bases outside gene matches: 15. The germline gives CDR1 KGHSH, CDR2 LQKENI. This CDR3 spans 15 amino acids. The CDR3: CASHGRASGINEQFF. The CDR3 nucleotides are TGTGCCAGCCACGGCAGAGCTAGCGGGATCAACGAGCAGTTCTTC.

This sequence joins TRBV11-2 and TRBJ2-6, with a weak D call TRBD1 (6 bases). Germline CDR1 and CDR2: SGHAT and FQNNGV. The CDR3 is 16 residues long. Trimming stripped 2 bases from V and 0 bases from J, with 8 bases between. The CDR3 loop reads CASSLQGSSGANVLTF. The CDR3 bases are TGTGCCAGCAGCTTACAGGGGAGCTCTGGGGCCAACGTCCTGACTTTC.

CDR3 bases: TGTGCCAGCAGGTTACAGGGCCTTCCAAATGAAAAACTGTTTTTT. Residues: CASRLQGLPNEKLFF. This chain joins TRBV2 and TRBJ1-4; TRBD1 might be the D (6 bases). The CDR3 has 15 amino acids. Germline CDR1 SNHLY, CDR2 FYNNEI. V dropped 6 bases and J dropped 5 bases, with 16 bases sitting between them.

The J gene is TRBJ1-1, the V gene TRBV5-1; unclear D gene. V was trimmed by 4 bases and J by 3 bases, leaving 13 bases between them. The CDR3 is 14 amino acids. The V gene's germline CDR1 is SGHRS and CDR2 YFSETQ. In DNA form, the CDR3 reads TGCGCCAGCAGCGCGTCCCCAGAGGACACTGAAGCTTTCTTT. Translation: CASSASPEDTEAFF. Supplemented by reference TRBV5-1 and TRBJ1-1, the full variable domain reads KAGVTQTPRYLIKTRGQQVTLSCSPISGHRSVSWYQQTPGQGLQFLFEYFSETQRNKGNFPGRFSGRQFSNSRSEMNVSTLELGDSALYLCASSASPEDTEAFFGQGTRLTVV.

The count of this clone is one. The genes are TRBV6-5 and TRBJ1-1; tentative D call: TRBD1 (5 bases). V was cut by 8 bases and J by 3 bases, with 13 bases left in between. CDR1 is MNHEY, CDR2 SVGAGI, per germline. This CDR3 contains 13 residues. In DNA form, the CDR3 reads TGTGCCAGCCTTCTTCGGGGGGACACTGAAGCTTTCTTT. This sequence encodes CASLLRGDTEAFF.

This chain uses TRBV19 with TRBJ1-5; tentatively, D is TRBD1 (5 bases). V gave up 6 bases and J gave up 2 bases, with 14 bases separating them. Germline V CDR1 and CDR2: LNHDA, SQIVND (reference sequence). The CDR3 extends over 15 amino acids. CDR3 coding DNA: TGTGCCAGTAGGGAGATCAAACAGGGCAATCAGCCCCAGCATTTT. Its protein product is CASREIKQGNQPQHF.

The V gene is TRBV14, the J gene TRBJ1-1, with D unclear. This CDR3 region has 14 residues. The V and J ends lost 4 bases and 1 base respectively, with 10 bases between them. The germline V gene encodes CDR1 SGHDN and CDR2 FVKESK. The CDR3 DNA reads TGTGCCAGCAGCCCAGAATCAAAGAACACTGAAGCTTTCTTT. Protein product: CASSPESKNTEAFF. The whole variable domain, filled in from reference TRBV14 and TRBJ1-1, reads EAGVTQFPSHSVIEKGQTVTLRCDPISGHDNLYWYRRVMGKEIKFLLHFVKESKQDESGMPNNRFLAERTGGTYSTLKVQPAELEDSGVYFCASSPESKNTEAFFGQGTRLTVV.

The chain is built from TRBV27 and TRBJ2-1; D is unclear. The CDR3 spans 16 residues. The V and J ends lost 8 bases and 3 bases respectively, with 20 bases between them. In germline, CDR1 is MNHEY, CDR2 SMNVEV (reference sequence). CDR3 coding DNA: TGTGCCAGCTATCAAATCGGCAGGTCCGACTACAATGAGCAGTTCTTC. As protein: CASYQIGRSDYNEQFF.

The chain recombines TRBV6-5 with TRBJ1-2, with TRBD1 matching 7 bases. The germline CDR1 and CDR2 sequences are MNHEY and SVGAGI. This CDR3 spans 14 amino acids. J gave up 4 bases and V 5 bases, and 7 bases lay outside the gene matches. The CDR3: CASSPTGALYGYTF. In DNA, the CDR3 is TGTGCCAGCAGTCCCACAGGGGCACTCTATGGCTACACCTTC.

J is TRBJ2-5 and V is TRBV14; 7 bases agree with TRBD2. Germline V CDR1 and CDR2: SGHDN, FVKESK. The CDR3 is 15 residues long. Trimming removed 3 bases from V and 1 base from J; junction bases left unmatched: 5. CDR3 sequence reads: CASSQVAGLQETQYF. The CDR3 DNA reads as TGTGCCAGCAGCCAGGTAGCGGGCCTCCAAGAGACCCAGTACTTC.

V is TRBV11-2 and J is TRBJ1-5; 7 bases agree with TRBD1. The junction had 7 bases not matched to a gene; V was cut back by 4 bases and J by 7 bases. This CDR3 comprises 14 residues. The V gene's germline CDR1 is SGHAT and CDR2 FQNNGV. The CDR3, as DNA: TGTGCCAGCAGCTCAACAGGGGATGGCCAGCCCCAGCATTTT. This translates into CASSSTGDGQPQHF.

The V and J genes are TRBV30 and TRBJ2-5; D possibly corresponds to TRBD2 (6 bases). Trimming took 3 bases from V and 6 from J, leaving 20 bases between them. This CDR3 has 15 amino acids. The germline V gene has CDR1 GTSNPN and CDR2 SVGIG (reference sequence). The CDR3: CAWRGLGTTNKTQYF. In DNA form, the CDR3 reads TGTGCCTGGAGGGGACTCGGGACGACGAATAAGACCCAGTACTTC.

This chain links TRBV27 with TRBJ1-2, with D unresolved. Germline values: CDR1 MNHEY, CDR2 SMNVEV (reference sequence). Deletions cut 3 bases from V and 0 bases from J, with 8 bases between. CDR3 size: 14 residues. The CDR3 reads CASSLHGANYGYTF. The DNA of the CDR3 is TGTGCCAGCAGTTTGCACGGGGCTAACTATGGCTACACCTTC.

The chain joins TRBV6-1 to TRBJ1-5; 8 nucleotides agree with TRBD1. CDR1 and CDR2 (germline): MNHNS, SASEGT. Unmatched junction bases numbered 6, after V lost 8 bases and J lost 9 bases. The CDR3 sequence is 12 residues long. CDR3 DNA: TGTGCCAGCCGGACAGGGAGAAGGCCCCAGCATTTT. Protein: CASRTGRRPQHF.

The CDR3, as DNA: TGCGCCAGCAGCTTGAATGGGCAGAAAAGCAATCAGCCCCAGCATTTT. Amino acid sequence: CASSLNGQKSNQPQHF. The chain links TRBV5-1 to TRBJ1-5; D is undetermined. The CDR3 contains 16 residues. Per the germline V gene, CDR1 is SGHRS and CDR2 is YFSETQ. The germline V and J ends were trimmed by 1 base and 1 base, with 12 bases remaining between them. Using reference TRBV5-1 and TRBJ1-5 for the parts outside the CDR3, the full variable domain is KAGVTQTPRYLIKTRGQQVTLSCSPISGHRSVSWYQQTPGQGLQFLFEYFSETQRNKGNFPGRFSGRQFSNSRSEMNVSTLELGDSALYLCASSLNGQKSNQPQHFGDGTRLSIL.